This TCR beta chain comes out of a study of Ad26.COV2.S vaccination and SARS-CoV-2 variants. Study-wide context: Participants got Ad26.COV2.S intramuscularly, once or twice 56 days apart. Study-level findings and limits: The TCR breadth and depth analyses may have produced an underestimate of total T cell responses.

The treatment is: roughly 19 received Ad26.COV2.S at low or high dose, single or two shots; a few received placebo; per-sample allocation not given. The study sampled participants on day 63 after the first vaccine or placebo injection. The protocol was immunoSEQ multiplex PCR, while the TCRdb copy is restricted to in-frame clones and leaves out a portion. The sample consists of about 350,000 clones, 80% to 90% of them appearing once. Germline V gives CDR1 MGHRA, CDR2 YSYEKL. The CDR3 is 16 amino acids. The trim removed 0 bases at V and 3 bases at J, leaving 5 bases unmatched. A note on this clone: Its antigen remains unknown.

Sample: peripheral blood, taken in a trial of Ad26.COV2.S vaccine versus placebo. This clonotype was obtained from a person aged 18-65 years who received the Ad26.COV2.S COVID-19 vaccine or a placebo. The chain has TRBV4-1 and TRBJ2-7, with TRBD2 matching 10 bases. This CDR3 is CASSQEVLAGDYEQYF. The CDR3 DNA reads as TGCGCCAGCAGCCAAGAGGTCCTAGCGGGGGACTACGAGCAGTACTTC.